This paragraph reports one T cell receptor beta chain. The clone's antigen remains unknown. Base qualities are missing; no much larger clone stands one base away. The immunoSEQ hsTCRB v3.0 assay was used at survey level resolution to sequence the TRB variable region. The targeted TRB sequencing depth was roughly 40,000-55,000 T-cell genomes per sample. An Illumina MiSeq with a v3 150-cycle kit was used to sequence the pooled TRB libraries. The published analysis was carried out like this. Repertoire analysis was run in R within a reproducible Nextflow workflow that covered QC, data transformation and analysis. LymphoSeq2, an R package for exploring AIRR-Seq data, was used to implement the custom analyses. A few samples that yielded fewer than 5000 total TRB sequences were excluded, so that approximately 170 HIV repertoires were analyzed. Among the 170 to 200 retained HIV repertoires, fewer than 65 were collected before ART initiation and 120 to 130 after ART initiation. Each repertoire was downsampled to 5000 TRB nucleotide sequences, and summary statistics were averaged across 100 downsampling iterations. TRB sequences were retained for analysis only if CDR3 regions of at least seven amino acids were present. Diversity was assessed using a clonality score derived from Shannon entropy and using the Gini coefficient. Repertoire networks linked the top 5000 CDR3 amino acid sequences whenever two sequences differed by an edit distance of one. GLIPH2 predicted antigen specificity groups and MHC restriction for TRB CDR3 amino acid sequences. To flag known associations with CMV, EBV, HIV or tissue antigens, CDR3 amino acid sequences were compared against VDJdb and McPAS-TCR. Pre-ART, post-ART and control groups were compared with Wilcoxon signed-rank tests and Holm-Bonferroni correction. The table was pulled from immuneACCESS by TCRdb, which kept in-frame rearrangements only. Such tables lose some clones; where checked, under half of the loss comes from unresolved V genes, and the rest has no known cause. That table is the source of V, J and clone size, and D and trimming were worked out from the DNA. In this sample the table shows about 30,000 clones, about 93% of which occur a single time. Clones ranked in the top ten supply over 6% of the sample.

The data were taken from a study of long-term antiretroviral therapy in people with HIV (dated by TCRdb to the early 2020s). Study-wide context: The earliest samples were collected approximately a decade before the 2015 WHO recommendation for immediate ART, a period when ART was typically delayed until CD4 counts fell. A retrospective serial study tested whether ART initiation and durable HIV suppression were associated with changes in peripheral blood TRB repertoire composition and diversity. A total of around 190 cryopreserved PBMC samples came from approximately 30 adults with confirmed HIV infection and were collected serially over a mean of about 6 years (range 1-12). About 35% of the 30 participants with HIV were female. Test extractions of a monoclonal T-cell line alongside approximately 34 polyclonal samples showed no cross-contamination during QIAcube processing. Study-level results and caveats: Inferences about post-ART repertoire changes were limited because no data were available on ART adherence, viral resistance or therapy changes. Since PBMC availability was limited, sequencing covered only the TCR beta chain, with no alpha chain pairing. HIV repertoires had narrower CDR3 length ranges than controls, and the network structure suggested an antigen-experienced repertoire that shifted only slightly toward naive after ART. ART initiation was associated with a significant increase in TRB diversity, but diversity stayed significantly below transplant donor controls even after long-term ART. The repertoire was dominated across all time points by expanded TRB clones identified before ART initiation, although this dominance was seen to fluctuate and to decrease in many PLHIV after ART. The samples were dated from about 2004 to 2017, and the ART regimens that were used may be less effective than current ART regimens. Because pre-ART samples had limited cell numbers, unsorted PBMC were profiled rather than sorted CD4+ and CD8+ T cells.

The trim is 4 bases for V and 4 bases for J, with a gap of 11 bases between the germline ends. CDR1 SGHRS and CDR2 YFSETQ were looked up in the germline V gene. From the cysteine up to the phenylalanine, the CDR3 has a length of 14 residues. Only the CDR3 region is kept as DNA, spanning 42 bases read in frame from base 1. To be included, a participant needed at least one PBMC sample from before ART initiation plus at least two post-ART samples. Every participant with HIV received treatment in the United States of America. Before DNA extraction, cryopreserved samples of roughly 0.9-10 million PBMC were thawed and then washed. At the time of the earliest PBMC sample, participants with HIV were aged between roughly 20 and 55 years. Each participant contributed PBMC samples from 1-4 timepoints before ART initiation and 2-8 timepoints after ART initiation, with a median of 7 samples. For every participant, serial HIV viral load, CD4+ T-cell count, ART history and demographic data were obtained. Using a Qiagen kit on a QIAcube, genomic DNA was extracted from unsorted PBMC, with samples processed in batches of 12.

The source is a woman aged 40 to 49 with HIV. Here the sequenced sample was unsorted PBMCs, taken almost 6.6 years after starting antiretroviral therapy. This receptor chain uses TRBV5-1 and TRBJ2-2; the best D guess is TRBD1, with 6 bases matching. The DNA reads as follows: TGCGCCAGCAGCCCTGGACAGTCCACCGGGGAGCTGTTTTTT. This codes for CASSPGQSTGELFF.